These 11 T cell receptor beta chains share one sample of origin, sequenced in a study of shared clonotypes between healthy human individuals. TCRdb keeps only in-frame clones here, not all; method: immunoSEQ multiplex PCR. The sample yields some 79,000 clones, about 61% seen once. Source material: memory CD8+ T cells sorted from blood. As for subset: CD45RO+ cells pooled with CCR7-negative TemRA cells. The origin of the receptors is a man under 40 in good health.

On this clone: Other DNA sequences from this sample encode an identical CDR3 as well. For the CDR3, the DNA is TGTGCCAGCAGCTTAGGTGGGGGTCCCCAAGAGACCCAGTACTTC. The encoded protein is CASSLGGGPQETQYF. The chain recombines TRBV11-2 with TRBJ2-5; TRBD1 or TRBD2 may be the D gene (5 bases each). This CDR3 has 15 amino acids. From germline, CDR1 is SGHAT and CDR2 FQNNGV. V dropped 1 base and J dropped 1 base, with 10 bases sitting between them.

The chain couples TRBV7-9 to TRBJ1-5; D uncertain. Germline lookup yields CDR1 SEHNR and CDR2 FQNEAQ (reference sequence). The V end was cut by 1 base, the J end by 4 bases, with 11 bases between. The CDR3 runs to 15 residues. The CDR3 bases are TGTGCCAGCAGCTTAGACGCTGAACCGAATCAGCCCCAGCATTTT. This sequence encodes CASSLDAEPNQPQHF.

V and J are TRBV15 and TRBJ2-7; D perhaps matches TRBD2 (5 bases). Trimming removed 0 bases at V and 3 bases at J, with 15 bases between. CDR1 and CDR2 (germline): LNHNV, YYDKDF (reference sequence). This CDR3 comprises 16 residues. In nucleotides, the CDR3 is TGTGCCACCAGCAGAGATAAGCGGATTCCCGACTACGAGCAGTACTTC. Protein sequence: CATSRDKRIPDYEQYF.

This clone was counted ten times or more. The chain carries TRBV5-6 and TRBJ2-1; 8 positions match TRBD2. The V gene end was trimmed by 4 bases and the J gene end by 10 bases; junction bases not matched to a gene: 19. Germline V gene data show CDR1 as SGHDT and CDR2 as YYEEEE. This CDR3 is built from 17 residues. The CDR3 DNA follows: TGTGCCAGCAGCCCTTTGTGGGTAGCGGGGAATATCGGCGAGCAGTTCTTC. Protein sequence: CASSPLWVAGNIGEQFF.

This clone appeared once. The J gene is TRBJ2-3, the V gene TRBV27; 9 positions match TRBD2. Unmatched junction bases numbered 4, after V lost 5 bases and J lost 1 base. This CDR3 spans 15 amino acids. The germline gives CDR1 MNHEY, CDR2 SMNVEV (reference sequence). The CDR3 DNA follows: TGTGCCAGCAGTCTGTGGACTAGCGGCACAGATACGCAGTATTTT. Its translation is CASSLWTSGTDTQYF.

This clone has ten or more counts. The chain uses TRBV6-4 and TRBJ2-2, with unresolved D. This CDR3 comprises 14 residues. Germline assignment: CDR1 MRHNA and CDR2 SNTAGT. Deletions cut 2 bases from V and 7 bases from J, with 11 bases between. The CDR3 nucleotides are TGTGCCAGCAGTGACGGGCCAGGCAGCGGGGAGCTGTTTTTT. It specifies CASSDGPGSGELFF.

The genes are TRBV10-2 and TRBJ1-2; no definite D call. Germline lookup yields CDR1 WSHSY and CDR2 SAAADI. This CDR3 region has 14 residues. V was trimmed by 0 bases and J by 4 bases, leaving 9 bases between them. The CDR3 region has the DNA TGCGCCAGCAGTGAGTCAAAGAGTATCTATGGCTACACCTTC. It specifies CASSESKSIYGYTF.

This sequence joins TRBV19 and TRBJ2-1; weak D call: TRBD2 (5 bases). The CDR3 covers 14 residues. Trimming took off 7 bases at V and 3 bases at J, with 13 bases between the two ends. Germline values: CDR1 LNHDA, CDR2 SQIVND (reference sequence). CDR3: CASTPDEGYNEQFF. DNA for the CDR3: TGTGCCAGTACCCCGGACGAGGGCTACAATGAGCAGTTCTTC. Variable domain in full (rest from reference TRBV19 and TRBJ2-1): DGGITQSPKYLFRKEGQNVTLSCEQNLNHDAMYWYRQDPGQGLRLIYYSQIVNDFQKGDIAEGYSVSREKKESFPLTVTSAQKNPTAFYLCASTPDEGYNEQFFGPGTRLTVL.

Here the CDR3 reads CASSGNRAEAFF. The CDR3 nucleotides are TGTGCCAGCAGTGGAAACAGGGCGGAAGCTTTCTTT. V usage is TRBV28 and J usage is TRBJ1-1; the D gene is possibly TRBD1 (6 bases). CDR1 MDHEN and CDR2 SYDVKM come from the germline V gene. This CDR3 comprises 12 residues. Trimming stripped 5 bases from V and 8 bases from J, with 12 bases between.

This clone turned up a few times. CDR3 protein: CASSPRGGSNQPQHF. The CDR3 DNA reads TGTGCCAGCAGTCCCCGAGGGGGGAGCAATCAGCCCCAGCATTTT. The rearrangement uses TRBV7-9 and TRBJ1-5; TRBD1 might be the D (6 bases). CDR1 and CDR2 from the germline V gene are SEHNR and FQNEAQ (reference sequence). The length of the CDR3 is 15 residues. Trimming left V 6 bases short and J 1 base short, with 13 bases between.

V gene TRBV5-1 combines with J gene TRBJ2-4; weak D call: TRBD2 (5 bases). Germline V gene sequence: CDR1 SGHRS, CDR2 YFSETQ. This CDR3 has 14 amino acids. V lost 6 bases, J lost 6 bases, and 16 bases lay in between. CDR3 region: CASTPGGSGNIQYF. DNA of the CDR3: TGCGCCAGCACCCCCGGCGGGTCTGGAAACATTCAGTACTTC.